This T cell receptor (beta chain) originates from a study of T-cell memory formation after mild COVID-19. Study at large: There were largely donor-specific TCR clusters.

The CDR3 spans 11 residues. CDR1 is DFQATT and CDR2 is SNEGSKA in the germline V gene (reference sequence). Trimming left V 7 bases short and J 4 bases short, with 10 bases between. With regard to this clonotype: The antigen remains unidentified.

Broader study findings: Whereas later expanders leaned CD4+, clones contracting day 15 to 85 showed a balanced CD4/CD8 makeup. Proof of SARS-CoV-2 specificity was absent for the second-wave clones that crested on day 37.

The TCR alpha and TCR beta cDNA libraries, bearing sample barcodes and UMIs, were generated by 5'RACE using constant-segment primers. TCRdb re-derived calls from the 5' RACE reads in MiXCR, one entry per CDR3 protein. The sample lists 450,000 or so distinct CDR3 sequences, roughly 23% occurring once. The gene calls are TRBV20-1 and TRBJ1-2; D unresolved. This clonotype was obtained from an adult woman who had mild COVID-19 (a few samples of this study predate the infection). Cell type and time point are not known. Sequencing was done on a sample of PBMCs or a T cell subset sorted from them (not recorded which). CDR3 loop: CSGEDLYGYTF. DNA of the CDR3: TGCAGTGGGGAAGACCTCTATGGCTACACCTTC.